Listed below are T cell receptor beta chains from one sample, sequenced in a study of shared clonotypes between healthy human individuals. Some clones are missing from TCRdb's copy, which holds only in-frame ones; the method was immunoSEQ multiplex PCR. The sample carries some 2.4 million clones, 80% to 95% recorded once. Sequencing used naive CD4+ T cells from PBMCs. The source is a man aged 18 to 30 in good health. Some clones in this sample may be carry-over from other donors' samples. Both conserved end residues are part of each CDR3. A D gene is named only where the DNA matches it firmly. Part of the rows lack a size; the others show once, few, many or a class for expanded clones.

d_call: TRBD1
clone_size: NA
j_call: TRBJ1-2
v_call: TRBV28
cdr3_aa: CASSPIGTGVFGYTF

d_call: NA
clone_size: NA
j_call: TRBJ2-2
v_call: TRBV18
cdr3_aa: CASSPRVDGELFF

d_call: TRBD2
clone_size: NA
j_call: TRBJ2-5
v_call: TRBV10-3
cdr3_aa: CAISSGTSPLSSQETQYF

d_call: NA
clone_size: NA
j_call: TRBJ2-7
v_call: TRBV28
cdr3_aa: CASSRTSEAYEQYF

d_call: NA
clone_size: once
j_call: TRBJ2-7
v_call: TRBV7-9
cdr3_aa: CASSRGGVSYEQYF

d_call: TRBD2
clone_size: NA
j_call: TRBJ2-1
v_call: TRBV7-9
cdr3_aa: CASSRFSGRARNEQFF

d_call: NA
clone_size: NA
j_call: TRBJ1-5
v_call: TRBV19
cdr3_aa: CASSYRVDQPQHF

d_call: NA
clone_size: NA
j_call: TRBJ2-1
v_call: TRBV18
cdr3_aa: CASSATGPGAYNEQFF

d_call: NA
clone_size: NA
j_call: TRBJ2-7
v_call: TRBV28
cdr3_aa: CASFNSESFNDEQYF

d_call: NA
clone_size: NA
j_call: TRBJ2-5
v_call: TRBV11-2
cdr3_aa: CASSYGQETQYF

d_call: TRBD1
clone_size: NA
j_call: TRBJ1-2
v_call: TRBV5-4
cdr3_aa: CASSSPQGAVLNYGYTF

d_call: TRBD1
clone_size: NA
j_call: TRBJ1-5
v_call: TRBV5-8
cdr3_aa: CASSEGDRGNQPQHF

d_call: NA
clone_size: few
j_call: TRBJ2-1
v_call: TRBV30
cdr3_aa: CAWSERPAGEQFF

d_call: NA
clone_size: NA
j_call: TRBJ1-2
v_call: TRBV11-2
cdr3_aa: CASSLEGGFGYGYTF

d_call: TRBD2
clone_size: NA
j_call: TRBJ2-1
v_call: TRBV27
cdr3_aa: CASSLQLAGGMSYNEQFF

d_call: NA
clone_size: NA
j_call: TRBJ1-2
v_call: TRBV19
cdr3_aa: CASSTGPGHVYGYTF

d_call: NA
clone_size: NA
j_call: TRBJ2-5
v_call: TRBV7-6
cdr3_aa: CASSLEWEETQYF

d_call: NA
clone_size: NA
j_call: TRBJ1-5
v_call: TRBV6-1
cdr3_aa: CASFGGYSNQPQHF

d_call: TRBD2
clone_size: once
j_call: TRBJ2-3
v_call: TRBV28
cdr3_aa: CASSLKSVAGIDTQYF

d_call: TRBD2
clone_size: once
j_call: TRBJ2-1
v_call: TRBV5-1
cdr3_aa: CASSFGASGNNEQFF